These T cell receptor beta chains were read from a single sample in a study of CD8+ T cells in alopecia areata. Using immunoSEQ multiplex PCR, the repertoire was profiled, and TCRdb retains in-frame clones only, with some absent. The sample consists of around 100,000 clones, 85% to 90% of them appearing once. The material was CD8+ T cells sorted from blood, obtained around week 34, from a patient treated with tofacitinib. The receptors stem from a human donor with alopecia areata. Each CDR3 is given with its conserved first and last residue. The D gene is left open where the match is weak. Rows give clone size only sometimes, using once, few, many, or a class for an expanded clone.

>TRBV29-1|TRBJ2-1|once|.
TGCAGCGTTGAAGACCCCGACAGAAGCTCCTACAATGAGCAGTTCTTC
CSVEDPDRSSYNEQFF
>TRBV6-6|TRBJ2-7|.|.
TGTGCCAGCAGTTACGTAGGTAGAGGGACCTACGAGCAGTACTTC
CASSYVGRGTYEQYF
>TRBV27|TRBJ1-1|.|.
TGTGCCAGCAATTTGAATGGGCCGCACACTGAAGCTTTCTTT
CASNLNGPHTEAFF
>TRBV9|TRBJ2-7|.|.
TGTGCCAGCAGTCAGAGCGAAGCCCCCTACGAGCAGTACTTC
CASSQSEAPYEQYF
>TRBV11-2|TRBJ2-1|once|.
TGTGCCAGCAGCTCAACCATCTCCTACAATGAGCAGTTCTTC
CASSSTISYNEQFF
>TRBV7-6|TRBJ2-2|.|.
TGTGCCAGCAGCCCTTACACCGGGGAGCTGTTTTTT
CASSPYTGELFF
>TRBV7-9|TRBJ1-2|.|.
TGTGCCAGCAGCCAAGGGGAACAGTACTATGGCTACACCTTC
CASSQGEQYYGYTF
>TRBV6-1|TRBJ2-3|.|TRBD2
TGTGCCAGCAGTGGCCGACTAGCGGGTATACCAGATACGCAGTATTTT
CASSGRLAGIPDTQYF
>TRBV7-2|TRBJ2-5|.|.
TGTGCCAGCAGCCGAGCGTTCGAGGGTTTACAGACCCAGTACTTC
CASSRAFEGLQTQYF
>TRBV2|TRBJ1-5|.|.
TGTGCCAGCAGGGGGTGGGCAGGGCCCAGTCAGCCCCAGCATTTT
CASRGWAGPSQPQHF
>TRBV7-9|TRBJ2-7|.|.
TGTGCCAGCAGCCCGGGGAGCTACGAGCAGTACTTC
CASSPGSYEQYF
>TRBV7-3|TRBJ2-3|.|TRBD2
TGTGCCAGCAGCTTAGGCGGGGGGGCCACAGATACGCAGTATTTT
CASSLGGGATDTQYF
>TRBV30|TRBJ2-7|.|.
TGTGCCTGGAGTATCCGGTTGGGGCCAGGGTGGGACGAGCAGTACTTC
CAWSIRLGPGWDEQYF
>TRBV11-3|TRBJ2-2|.|.
TGTGCCAGCAGCGGGACGAACACCGGGGAGCTGTTTTTT
CASSGTNTGELFF
>TRBV7-9|TRBJ2-7|.|.
TGTGCCAGCAGCTTAGAGGGGGGCGAGCAGTACTTC
CASSLEGGEQYF
>TRBV27|TRBJ1-2|.|TRBD1
TGTGCCAGCAGTTTATCCGGACAGGGCGGTAGCTATGGCTACACCTTC
CASSLSGQGGSYGYTF
>TRBV13|TRBJ1-1|.|.
TGTGCCAGCAGCTTCGGGCCGAGCACTGAAGCTTTCTTT
CASSFGPSTEAFF
>TRBV9|TRBJ2-2|.|TRBD2
TGTGCCAGCAGCGGGGGCCTTAAAGGGACTAGCCCAGTTCGGGCCGGGGAGCTGTTTTTT
CASSGGLKGTSPVRAGELFF
>TRBV27|TRBJ2-7|.|.
TGTGCCAGCAGTGTGGGACTGACTTGGGGCGAGCAGTACTTC
CASSVGLTWGEQYF
>TRBV29-1|TRBJ2-1|once|TRBD2
TGCAGCCCCTCGGCGGGAGGGGGCAATGAGCAGTTCTTC
CSPSAGGGNEQFF
>TRBV7-3|TRBJ2-1|.|TRBD2
TGTGCCAGCAGCTCCACCTTAGCGGGAGGGCCTAATGAGCAGTTCTTC
CASSSTLAGGPNEQFF
>TRBV5-5|TRBJ2-7|.|.
TGTGCCAGCAGCTCTCCCTCGACAGGGAGGTACGAGCAGTACTTC
CASSSPSTGRYEQYF
>TRBV11-2|TRBJ2-3|.|.
TGTGCCAGCAGGCAAATCGGACAGACTAGCACAGATACGCAGTATTTT
CASRQIGQTSTDTQYF
>TRBV6-6|TRBJ1-1|.|TRBD1
TGTGCCAGCAGTTTCTCTCCGGGACAGGGCGACACTGAAGCTTTCTTT
CASSFSPGQGDTEAFF
>TRBV5-6|TRBJ2-7|.|TRBD2
TGTGCCAGCAGTGTAGCGGGAGGCTACTACGAGCAGTACTTC
CASSVAGGYYEQYF
>TRBV29-1|TRBJ1-2|.|TRBD1
TGCAGCGTTGAGGACAGGCCAGACTATGGCTACACCTTC
CSVEDRPDYGYTF
>TRBV5-1|TRBJ1-5|.|.
TGCGCCAGCAGCTTGACGGGGGCTGTCAATCAGCCCCAGCATTTT
CASSLTGAVNQPQHF
>TRBV19|TRBJ1-2|.|TRBD1
TGTGCCACCCAGCCGCCCACAGGGGAAGGCTACACCTTC
CATQPPTGEGYTF
>TRBV7-9|TRBJ1-4|.|.
TGTGCCAGCAGCGTGACAGTCAATGAAAAACTGTTTTTT
CASSVTVNEKLFF
>TRBV13|TRBJ2-1|.|TRBD2
TGTGCCAGCAGCTTAGTCTCTAGCGGGCGATACAATGAGCAGTTCTTC
CASSLVSSGRYNEQFF
>TRBV29-1|TRBJ2-1|.|TRBD2
TGCAGCGTTTATACCAGGACTAGCGGGAGGAATGAGCAGTTCTTC
CSVYTRTSGRNEQFF
>TRBV29-1|TRBJ1-2|once|.
TGCAGCGTTGTAGAGTGGCAGCCGACTCTCTCTAACTATGGCTACACCTTC
CSVVEWQPTLSNYGYTF
>TRBV15|TRBJ2-5|.|TRBD2
TGTGCCACCAGCCATGGGACTAGCGGTTCTCTGGAGGCCCAGTACTTC
CATSHGTSGSLEAQYF
>TRBV7-9|TRBJ2-5|.|.
TGTGCCAGCAGCAGGGACAACCAAGAGACCCAGTACTTC
CASSRDNQETQYF
>TRBV4-1|TRBJ2-1|.|.
TGCGCCAGCAGCCAATCCCGATATGAGCAGTTCTTC
CASSQSRYEQFF
>TRBV19|TRBJ2-1|.|.
TGTGCCACTACGCCGGGGCCAGCCTACAATGAGCAGTTCTTC
CATTPGPAYNEQFF
>TRBV5-1|TRBJ2-7|.|.
TGCGCCAGCAGCTTCCGGTATGAGGGATACGAGCAGTACTTC
CASSFRYEGYEQYF
>TRBV5-1|TRBJ2-1|.|TRBD1
TGCGCCAGCAGTTTCGGAGAGGGGGCGGCCGAGCAGTTCTTC
CASSFGEGAAEQFF
>TRBV2|TRBJ2-4|.|.
TGTGCCAGCAGTGATGAGACGGGAAACATTCAGTACTTC
CASSDETGNIQYF
>TRBV6-1|TRBJ1-3|.|.
TGTGCCAGCAGTGAACCCAGTGACGGAAACACCATATATTTT
CASSEPSDGNTIYF
>TRBV29-1|TRBJ1-3|.|.
TGCAGCGTTGACTGGGACTCTGGAAACACCATATATTTT
CSVDWDSGNTIYF
>TRBV13|TRBJ2-2|.|TRBD1
TGTGCCAGCAGCTTAGGTGGGACAGGCCCCGCGAACACCGGGGAGCTGTTTTTT
CASSLGGTGPANTGELFF
>TRBV7-3|TRBJ2-7|.|TRBD2
TGTGCCAGCAGCTTAACGCCTAGCGGATCCTACGAGCAGTACTTC
CASSLTPSGSYEQYF
>TRBV27|TRBJ2-5|few|TRBD2
TGTGCCAGCAGTTTGTCCCTAGCGGGGGGAGAGACCCAGTACTTC
CASSLSLAGGETQYF
>TRBV9|TRBJ2-3|.|.
TGTGCCAGCAGCGTGGGGCGCGACCCTAGCACAGATACGCAGTATTTT
CASSVGRDPSTDTQYF
>TRBV7-3|TRBJ1-1|once|.
TGTGCCAGCAGTCCGGGACTGAACACTGAAGCTTTCTTT
CASSPGLNTEAFF
>TRBV6-9|TRBJ2-6|.|.
TGTGCCAGCCCTCGGTATCCTGGGGCCAACGTCCTGACTTTC
CASPRYPGANVLTF
>TRBV29-1|TRBJ2-1|.|.
TGCAGCGTTGAAGAGGGCGTCTTATTCAATGAGCAGTTCTTC
CSVEEGVLFNEQFF
>TRBV6-5|TRBJ1-4|.|.
TGTGCCAGCAGTTACTCGGGCCAGCCCGGGGAAAAACTGTTTTTT
CASSYSGQPGEKLFF
>TRBV7-7|TRBJ2-2|once|.
TGTGCCAGCAGCTTTGCGGATAACACCGGGGAGCTGTTTTTT
CASSFADNTGELFF
>TRBV19|TRBJ2-7|.|.
TGTGCCAGTAGTCTCGGGACATCCTACGAGCAGTACTTC
CASSLGTSYEQYF
>TRBV19|TRBJ2-3|.|.
TGTGCCAGTAGTATACTGCCCAGGGACGGGGAGACGCAGTATTTT
CASSILPRDGETQYF
>TRBV30|TRBJ2-1|few|.
TGTGCCTGGAGTGATATGGTACTGTACAATGAGCAGTTCTTC
CAWSDMVLYNEQFF